This TCR beta chain was observed in a study of a mutant IDH1 vaccine in newly diagnosed glioma. As for the study in general: Commencement of vaccination occurred 4-6 weeks following radiotherapy alone, or concurrently with temozolomide cycles. Standard pretreatment was either radiotherapy, temozolomide, or, for most, radiochemotherapy with temozolomide.

The CDR3 runs to 13 residues. Germline V gene lookup returns CDR1 SGHNT and CDR2 YYREEE (reference sequence). The V gene lost 5 bases and the J gene lost 3 bases, with 9 bases spanning the gap. To note about this clone: The target antigen is unknown.

Sample time point: week 47, end of study. All doses held 300 ug of mutant IDH1 20-mer peptide, with topical imiquimod. Using immunoSEQ multiplex PCR, the repertoire was profiled, and TCRdb retains in-frame clones only, with some absent. The data hold about 94,000 clones, with about nine tenths observed a single time. This specimen consisted of PBMCs, obtained from a glioma patient whose treatment included an IDH1 peptide vaccine. The origin of this receptor is a woman aged 50 to 60 with glioma. This sequence joins TRBV5-4 and TRBJ1-3, with unresolved D. This CDR3 reads CASSWMGGNTIYF. DNA of the CDR3: TGTGCCAGCAGTTGGATGGGTGGAAACACCATATATTTT. The full variable domain, with the rest looked up from reference TRBV5-4 and TRBJ1-3, is ETGVTQSPTHLIKTRGQQVTLRCSSQSGHNTVSWYQQALGQGPQFIFQYYREEENGRGNFPPRFSGLQFPNYSSELNVNALELDDSALYLCASSWMGGNTIYFGEGSWLTVV.